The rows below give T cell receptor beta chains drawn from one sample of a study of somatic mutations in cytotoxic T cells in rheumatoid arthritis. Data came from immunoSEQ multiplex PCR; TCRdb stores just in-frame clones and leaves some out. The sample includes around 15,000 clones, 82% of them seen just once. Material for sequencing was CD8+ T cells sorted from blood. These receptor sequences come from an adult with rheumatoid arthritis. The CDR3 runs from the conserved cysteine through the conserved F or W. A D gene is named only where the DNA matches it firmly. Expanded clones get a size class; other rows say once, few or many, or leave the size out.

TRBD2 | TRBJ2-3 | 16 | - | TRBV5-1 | CASKKTSGRGTDTQYF | TGCGCCAGCAAGAAAACTAGCGGGAGGGGCACAGATACGCAGTATTTT
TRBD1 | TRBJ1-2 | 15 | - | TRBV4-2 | CASSQDRGGNYGYTF | TGTGCCAGCAGCCAAGACAGGGGGGGGAACTATGGCTACACCTTC
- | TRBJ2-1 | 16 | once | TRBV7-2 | CASSLVVGGHYNEQFF | TGTGCCAGCAGCTTAGTGGTGGGGGGCCATTACAATGAGCAGTTCTTC
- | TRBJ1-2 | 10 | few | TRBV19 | CASWGGGYTF | TGTGCCAGCTGGGGAGGTGGCTACACCTTC
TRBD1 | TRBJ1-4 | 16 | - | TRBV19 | CASSKQTGGLDEKLFF | TGTGCCAGTAGTAAACAGACAGGGGGATTGGATGAAAAACTGTTTTTT
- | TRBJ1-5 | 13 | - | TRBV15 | CATSEGTSQPQHF | TGTGCCACCAGCGAGGGGACAAGTCAGCCCCAGCATTTT
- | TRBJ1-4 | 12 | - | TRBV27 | CASMGENEKLFF | TGTGCCAGCATGGGGGAAAATGAAAAACTGTTTTTT
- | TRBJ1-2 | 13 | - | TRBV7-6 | CASSPASNYGYTF | TGTGCCAGCAGCCCCGCGAGTAACTATGGCTACACCTTC
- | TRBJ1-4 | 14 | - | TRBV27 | CASSLGHIGEKLFF | TGTGCCAGCAGTTTAGGGCACATCGGGGAAAAACTGTTTTTT
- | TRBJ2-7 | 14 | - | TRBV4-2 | CAAGPTGELDEQYF | TGTGCCGCGGGTCCCACCGGGGAACTGGACGAGCAGTACTTC
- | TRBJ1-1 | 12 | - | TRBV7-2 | CASSLRGLYAFF | TGTGCCAGCAGCTTAAGGGGTTTGTATGCTTTCTTT
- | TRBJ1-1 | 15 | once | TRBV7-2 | CASSAKGPTYTEAFF | TGTGCCAGCAGCGCAAAAGGACCGACTTACACTGAAGCTTTCTTT
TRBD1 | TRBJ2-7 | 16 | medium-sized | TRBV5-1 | CASSFGPTGGVYEQYF | TGCGCCAGCAGCTTTGGCCCGACAGGGGGGGTCTACGAGCAGTACTTC
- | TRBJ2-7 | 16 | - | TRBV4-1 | CASSQSPEQYSYEQYF | TGCGCCAGCAGCCAAAGCCCCGAACAATACTCCTACGAGCAGTACTTC
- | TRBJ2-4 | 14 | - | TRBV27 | CASSTGGIKNIQYF | TGTGCCAGCAGCACCGGGGGAATTAAAAACATTCAGTACTTC
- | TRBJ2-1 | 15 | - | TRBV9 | CASSGPGRGYNEQFF | TGTGCCAGCAGCGGACCCGGGCGGGGATACAATGAGCAGTTCTTC
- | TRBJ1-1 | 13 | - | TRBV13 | CASSFYSNTEAFF | TGTGCCAGCAGCTTTTATTCGAACACTGAAGCTTTCTTT
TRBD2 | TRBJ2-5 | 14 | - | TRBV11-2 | CASRAGDHQETQYF | TGTGCCAGCAGAGCGGGGGATCACCAAGAGACCCAGTACTTC
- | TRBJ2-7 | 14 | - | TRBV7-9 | CASSFPLAPLEQYF | TGTGCCAGCAGCTTTCCTTTAGCGCCCTTGGAGCAGTACTTC
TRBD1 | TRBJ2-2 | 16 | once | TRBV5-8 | CASSLRWDRNTGELFF | TGTGCCAGCAGCTTACGTTGGGACAGGAACACCGGGGAGCTGTTTTTT
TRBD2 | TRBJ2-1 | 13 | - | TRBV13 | CASSLGLAGQQFF | TGTGCCAGCAGCTTAGGGCTAGCGGGGCAGCAGTTCTTC
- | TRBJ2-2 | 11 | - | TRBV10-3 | CAISATGELFF | TGTGCCATCAGTGCTACCGGGGAGCTGTTTTTT
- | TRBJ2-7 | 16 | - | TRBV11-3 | CASSLREGQGSHEQYF | TGTGCCAGCAGCTTACGGGAGGGACAGGGTTCCCACGAGCAGTACTTC
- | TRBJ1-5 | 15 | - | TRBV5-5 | CASRLGGGSNQPQHF | TGTGCCAGCAGACTGGGGGGCGGTAGCAATCAGCCCCAGCATTTT
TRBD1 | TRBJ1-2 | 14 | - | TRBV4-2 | CASSQYPGGDGYTF | TGTGCCAGCAGCCAATACCCAGGGGGCGATGGCTACACCTTC
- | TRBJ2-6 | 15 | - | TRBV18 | CASSPTWSGANVLTF | TGTGCCAGCTCCCCCACATGGTCTGGGGCCAACGTCCTGACTTTC
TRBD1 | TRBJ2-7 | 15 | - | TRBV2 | CASSEARDRGNEQYF | TGTGCCAGCAGTGAAGCCCGGGACAGGGGGAACGAGCAGTACTTC
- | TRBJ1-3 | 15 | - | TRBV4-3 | CASSQEFPGPDTIYF | TGCGCCAGCAGCCAAGAATTCCCAGGGCCGGACACCATATATTTT
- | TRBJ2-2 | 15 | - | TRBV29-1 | CSVEVAGAETGELFF | TGCAGCGTTGAAGTGGCAGGGGCTGAAACCGGGGAGCTGTTTTTT
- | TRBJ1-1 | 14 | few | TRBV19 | CASSIVAGPTEAFF | TGTGCCAGTAGTATAGTCGCAGGGCCCACTGAAGCTTTCTTT
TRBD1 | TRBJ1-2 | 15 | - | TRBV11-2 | CASRLTGGVDYGYTF | TGTGCCAGCAGATTAACAGGGGGCGTCGACTATGGCTACACCTTC
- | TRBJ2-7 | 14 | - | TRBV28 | CASSFLESHYEQYF | TGTGCCAGCAGTTTTTTGGAATCCCACTACGAGCAGTACTTC
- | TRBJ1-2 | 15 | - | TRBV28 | CASTPRGGYSYGYTF | TGTGCCAGCACCCCCCGCGGGGGTTATAGCTATGGCTACACCTTC
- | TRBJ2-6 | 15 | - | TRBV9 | CASSVRFAGANVLTF | TGTGCCAGCAGCGTACGATTTGCTGGGGCCAACGTCCTGACTTTC
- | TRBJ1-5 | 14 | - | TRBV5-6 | CASSSGTSFHTQHF | TGTGCCAGCAGTTCCGGGACCTCTTTTCACACCCAGCATTTT
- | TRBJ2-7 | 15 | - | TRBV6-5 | CASSYSRGKLYEQYF | TGTGCCAGCAGTTACTCGAGAGGAAAACTCTACGAGCAGTACTTC
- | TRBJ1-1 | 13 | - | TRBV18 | CASSPGSNTEAFF | TGTGCCAGCTCACCAGGGTCGAACACTGAAGCTTTCTTT
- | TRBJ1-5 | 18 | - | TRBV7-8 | CASSLERDSGGWNQPQHF | TGTGCCAGCAGCTTAGAACGGGACTCCGGGGGGTGGAATCAGCCCCAGCATTTT
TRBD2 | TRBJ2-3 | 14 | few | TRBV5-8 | CASSLTSGADTQYF | TGTGCCAGCAGCTTGACTAGCGGGGCAGATACGCAGTATTTT
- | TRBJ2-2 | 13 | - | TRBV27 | CASSWENTGELFF | TGTGCCAGCAGTTGGGAAAACACCGGGGAGCTGTTTTTT
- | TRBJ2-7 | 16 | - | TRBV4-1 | CASSQQGGRATYEQYF | TGCGCCAGCAGCCAGCAGGGCGGCAGGGCCACCTACGAGCAGTACTTC
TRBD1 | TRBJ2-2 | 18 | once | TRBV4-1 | CASSPLGLGQDNTGELFF | TGCGCCAGCAGCCCTTTAGGATTGGGACAGGACAACACCGGGGAGCTGTTTTTT
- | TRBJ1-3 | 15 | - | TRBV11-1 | CASSSGPLSGNTIYF | TGTGCCAGCAGCAGTGGACCGCTCTCTGGAAACACCATATATTTT
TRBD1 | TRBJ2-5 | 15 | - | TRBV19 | CASSIGTGASETQYF | TGTGCCAGTAGTATTGGCACAGGGGCCTCGGAGACCCAGTACTTC
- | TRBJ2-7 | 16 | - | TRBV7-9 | CASSSEPTGAGDEQYF | TGTGCCAGCAGCTCGGAGCCCACTGGTGCTGGTGACGAGCAGTACTTC
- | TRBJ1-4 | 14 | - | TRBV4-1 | CASSQPGVGEKLFF | TGCGCCAGCAGCCAACCAGGGGTAGGGGAAAAACTGTTTTTT
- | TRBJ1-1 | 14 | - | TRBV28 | CASSFPTLNTEAFF | TGTGCCAGCAGTTTCCCCACATTGAACACTGAAGCTTTCTTT
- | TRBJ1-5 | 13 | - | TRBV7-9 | CASSQDANQPQHF | TGTGCCAGCAGCCAAGACGCGAATCAGCCCCAGCATTTT
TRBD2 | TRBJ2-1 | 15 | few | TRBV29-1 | CSVSTGIAGFNEQFF | TGCAGCGTTTCTACCGGAATAGCGGGGTTCAATGAGCAGTTCTTC
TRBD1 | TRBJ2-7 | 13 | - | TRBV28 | CASRPGTAYEQYF | TGTGCCAGCAGACCCGGGACAGCCTACGAGCAGTACTTC
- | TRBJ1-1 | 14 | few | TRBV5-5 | CASSLWDTGTEAFF | TGTGCCAGCAGCTTGTGGGATACGGGCACTGAAGCTTTCTTT
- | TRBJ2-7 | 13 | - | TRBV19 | CASSPAGSYEQYF | TGTGCCAGTAGTCCGGCGGGCTCCTACGAGCAGTACTTC
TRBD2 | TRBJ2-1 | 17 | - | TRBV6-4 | CASSVYGGLAEVSEQFF | TGTGCCAGCAGTGTATATGGGGGACTAGCGGAAGTGAGTGAGCAGTTCTTC
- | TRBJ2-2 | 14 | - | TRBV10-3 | CAIRAQGTTGELFF | TGTGCCATCAGGGCACAGGGAACCACCGGGGAGCTGTTTTTT
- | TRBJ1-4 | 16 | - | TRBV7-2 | CASSPIPGVGDEKLFF | TGTGCCAGCAGCCCGATCCCGGGTGTAGGCGACGAAAAACTGTTTTTT